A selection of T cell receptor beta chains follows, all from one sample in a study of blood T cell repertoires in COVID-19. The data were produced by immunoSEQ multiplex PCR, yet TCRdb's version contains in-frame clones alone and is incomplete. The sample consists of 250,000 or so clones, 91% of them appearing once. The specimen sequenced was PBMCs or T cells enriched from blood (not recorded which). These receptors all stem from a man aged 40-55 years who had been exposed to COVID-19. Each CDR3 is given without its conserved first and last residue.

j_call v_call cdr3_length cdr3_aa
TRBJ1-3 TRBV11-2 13 ASSPRGARGNTIY
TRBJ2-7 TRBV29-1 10 SVVGQTYEQY
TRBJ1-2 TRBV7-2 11 ASSLARNYGYT
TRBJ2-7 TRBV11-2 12 ASTWTGGNYEQY
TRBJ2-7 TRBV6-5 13 ASSYSTSSAYEQY
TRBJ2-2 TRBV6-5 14 ASSYLGQGRTGELF
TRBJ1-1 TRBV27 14 ASSPIGTGRNTEAF
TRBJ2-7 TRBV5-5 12 ASSLGRQAYEQY
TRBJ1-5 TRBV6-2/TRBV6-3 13 ASSFGTGGSQPQH
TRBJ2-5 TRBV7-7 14 ASSRGLAGDQETQY
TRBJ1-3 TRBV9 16 ASSVEATGDFNKDTIY
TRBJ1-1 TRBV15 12 ATNPTGANTEAF
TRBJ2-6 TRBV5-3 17 ARSSPPGHTSAGANVLT
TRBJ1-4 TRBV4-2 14 ASSQDLEEGMEKLF
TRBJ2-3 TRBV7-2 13 ASSFVGSSTDTQY
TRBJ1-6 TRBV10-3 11 AISDTGNSPLH
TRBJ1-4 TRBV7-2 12 ASSKGQLNEKLF
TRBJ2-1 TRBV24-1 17 ATSDSGTSGSPRYNEQF
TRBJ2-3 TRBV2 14 ASSEFSGGGTDTQY
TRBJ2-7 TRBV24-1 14 ATSESGTGRSYEQY
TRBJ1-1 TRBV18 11 ASSLDRDTEAF
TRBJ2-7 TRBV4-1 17 ASSQDPSRTSARTYEQY
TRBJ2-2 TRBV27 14 ASSLSQGFSTGELF
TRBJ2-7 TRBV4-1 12 ASSQGGSAYEQY
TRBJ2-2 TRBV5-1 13 ASSLWTGNTGELF
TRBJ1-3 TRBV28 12 ASSIQGVVNTIY
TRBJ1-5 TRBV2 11 ASMVTENQPQH
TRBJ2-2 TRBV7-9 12 ASSLNPGTGELF
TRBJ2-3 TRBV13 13 ASSGGLAGGDTQY
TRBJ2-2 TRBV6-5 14 ASSYSIVGGAGELF
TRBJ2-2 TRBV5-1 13 ASSLATSRTGELF
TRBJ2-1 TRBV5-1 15 ASRDRRSGRAANEQF
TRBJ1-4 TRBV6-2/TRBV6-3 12 ASSDRSTNEKLF
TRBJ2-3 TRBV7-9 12 ASSLAASTDTQY
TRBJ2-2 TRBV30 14 AWTQRTGGFTGELF
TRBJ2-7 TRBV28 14 ASSSAYRGQSYEQY
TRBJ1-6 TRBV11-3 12 ASSHPGGGSPLH
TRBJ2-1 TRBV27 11 ASSFLLGREQF
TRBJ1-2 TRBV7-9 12 ASSLDQTNYGYT
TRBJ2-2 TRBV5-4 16 ASSPRLAANSNTGELF
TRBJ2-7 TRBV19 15 ASSHGNGQGAPYEQY
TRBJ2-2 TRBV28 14 ASSFSGTANTGELF
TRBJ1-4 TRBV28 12 ASKTGGTNEKLF
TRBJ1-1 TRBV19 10 ASSVGGYEAF
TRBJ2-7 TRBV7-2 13 ASSLDRDFGYEQY
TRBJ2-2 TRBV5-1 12 ASSFGKGTGELF
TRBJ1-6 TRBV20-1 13 SASITSSYNSPLH
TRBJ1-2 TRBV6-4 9 ASRDRDGYT
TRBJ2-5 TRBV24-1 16 ATSDLQFGDRGQETQY
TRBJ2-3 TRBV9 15 ASSVLAGETSTDTQY
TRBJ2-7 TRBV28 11 ASRLAGVYEQY
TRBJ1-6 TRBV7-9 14 ASSYRGLSFNSPLH
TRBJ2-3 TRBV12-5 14 ASGLDPTARGDTQY